This TCR beta chain was identified in a study of T cell repertoires in cytomegalovirus infection. TCRdb passed the reads through MiXCR, listing each CDR3 protein once. The sample holds more than 200,000 distinct CDR3 sequences, approximately 9.1% seen once. Study results and limitations: The study found HLA-C-restricted CMV-specific TCR beta clonotypes dominating the ex vivo response.

Turning to this clonotype: What it recognizes is unknown.

The origin of this receptor is a human donor in good health (CMV status not recorded). Some clones in this sample may be carry-over from other donors' samples. The sample comprised PBMCs.

CDR3 sequence: CASSLMKAPAYGYTF. CDR3 in DNA: TGTGCCAGCAGCTTGATGAAGGCTCCAGCCTATGGCTACACCTTC. The V call is TRBV7-9, the J call TRBJ1-2; D gene uncertain. V was shortened by 3 bases and J by 4 bases, with 15 bases between the two germline ends. CDR3 length equals 15 residues. Germline lookup yields CDR1 SEHNR and CDR2 FQNEAQ (reference sequence).